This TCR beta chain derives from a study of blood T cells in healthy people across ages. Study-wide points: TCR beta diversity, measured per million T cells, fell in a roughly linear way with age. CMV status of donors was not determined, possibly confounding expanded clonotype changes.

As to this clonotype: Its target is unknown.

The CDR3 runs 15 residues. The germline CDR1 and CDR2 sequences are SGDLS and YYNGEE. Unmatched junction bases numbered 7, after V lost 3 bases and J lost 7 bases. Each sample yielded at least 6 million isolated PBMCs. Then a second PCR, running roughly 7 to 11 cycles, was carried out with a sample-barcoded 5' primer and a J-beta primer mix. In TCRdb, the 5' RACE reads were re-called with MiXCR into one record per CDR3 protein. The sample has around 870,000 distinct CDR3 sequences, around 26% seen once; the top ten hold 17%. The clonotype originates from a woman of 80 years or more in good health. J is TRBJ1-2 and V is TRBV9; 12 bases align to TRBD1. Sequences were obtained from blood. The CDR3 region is CASSGTGTGGSGYTF. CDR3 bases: TGTGCCAGCAGCGGGACCGGGACAGGGGGCTCTGGCTACACCTTC. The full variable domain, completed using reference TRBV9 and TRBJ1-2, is DSGVTQTPKHLITATGQRVTLRCSPRSGDLSVYWYQQSLDQGLQFLIQYYNGEERAKGNILERFSAQQFPDLHSELNLSSLELGDSALYFCASSGTGTGGSGYTFGSGTRLTVV.